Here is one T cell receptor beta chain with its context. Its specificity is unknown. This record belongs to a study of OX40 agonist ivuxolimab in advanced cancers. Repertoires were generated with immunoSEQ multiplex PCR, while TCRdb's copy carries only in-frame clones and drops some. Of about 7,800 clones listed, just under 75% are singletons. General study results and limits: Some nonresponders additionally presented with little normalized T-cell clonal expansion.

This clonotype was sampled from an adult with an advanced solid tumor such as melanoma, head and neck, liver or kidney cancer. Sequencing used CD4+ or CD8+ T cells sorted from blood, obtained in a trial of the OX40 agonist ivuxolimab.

CDR3 bases: TGTGCCAGCAGCCTTAGCCCCCCAGCGGGAGGGCTCTTAGATACGCAGTATTTT. As protein: CASSLSPPAGGLLDTQYF. The chain has TRBV11-2 and TRBJ2-3; 10 bases match TRBD2. Trimming cost V 5 bases and J 5 bases; bases outside gene matches: 16. The CDR3 length is 18 residues. CDR1 and CDR2 (germline): SGHAT, FQNNGV.